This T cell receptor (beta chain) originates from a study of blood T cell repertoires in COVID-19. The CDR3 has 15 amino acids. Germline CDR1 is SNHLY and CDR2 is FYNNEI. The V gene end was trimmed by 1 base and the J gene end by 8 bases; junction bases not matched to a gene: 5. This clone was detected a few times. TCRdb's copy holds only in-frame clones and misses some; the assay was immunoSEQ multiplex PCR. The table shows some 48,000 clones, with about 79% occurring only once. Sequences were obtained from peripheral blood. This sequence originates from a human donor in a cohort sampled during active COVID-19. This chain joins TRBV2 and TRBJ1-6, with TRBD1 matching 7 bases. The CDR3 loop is CASSEEDRRYSPLHF. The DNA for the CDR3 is TGTGCCAGCAGTGAAGAGGACAGGAGGTATTCACCCCTCCACTTT.